This TCR beta chain is from a study of T-cell memory formation after mild COVID-19 (dated by TCRdb to about 2021). With respect to the entire study: Most TCR sequence clusters were specific to one of the two donors. In two donors, T-cell clones that expanded and contracted after mild COVID-19 were tracked by sequencing TCRalpha and TCRbeta repertoires over time. The cohort comprised two young, previously healthy adult volunteers, one female and one male. Broad study findings and their caveats: SARS-CoV-2 specificity was not confirmed for the second-wave clones peaking on day 37. Contracting CD4+ clones were found mainly in CM and EM memory subsets, while CD8+ clones were enriched in EMRA. Some responding clones were detected in pre-infection memory, suggesting pre-existing cross-reactive memory T cells joined the SARS-CoV-2 response. From day 15 to 85, contracting clones showed balanced CD4/CD8 phenotypes, whereas a second wave of clones that expanded from day 15 to 37 leaned towards CD4+. Only a couple of mild cases were covered in the study, and larger cohorts including severe cases with pre-infection samples were considered necessary.

Instrument used: Illumina NovaSeq 6000. Using 5'RACE with constant-segment primers, TCRalpha and TCRbeta cDNA libraries were constructed, with sample barcodes and unique molecular identifiers added in the process. RNA was extracted from every sample with Trizol reagent. Library amplification was performed in two PCR steps, and a second sample barcode and Illumina TruSeq adapters were introduced in the second step. Libraries were sequenced on an Illumina NovaSeq with 2 x 150 bp paired-end reads. In the original analysis: Reads were demultiplexed and collapsed into UMI-guided consensus sequences with migec v1.2.7. With mixcr v2.1.11, UMI consensuses were aligned to TRA and TRB V and J templates and assembled into clonotypes. A clonotype was counted as expanded or contracted only when both edgeR and NoisET called the clonotype significant, with the noise models trained on biological replicates. For edgeR calls, the cutoffs were a false discovery rate-adjusted p below 0.01 and a log2 fold-change threshold of 1. As an exploratory analysis of dynamics, max-normalized trajectories of the 1000 most abundant clonotypes were examined by PCA with hierarchical clustering. The CD4 or CD8 phenotype of responding clones was assigned using the separately sequenced CD4+ and CD8+ repertoires. TCRdb cleaned the public reads at Q25 with fastp, built clones with MiXCR and kept in-frame beta chains. Rows are combined by CDR3 protein, so each entry shows the most common genes and DNA. TCRdb, not the original authors, processed these V and J calls. Here the sample has roughly 130,000 distinct CDR3 sequences; about 6% occur a single time. Clones ranked in the top ten supply approximately 2.1% of the sample.

Taken from the germline V gene (reference sequence), the CDR1 and CDR2 loops are LNHDA and SQIVND. From cysteine to phenylalanine, the CDR3 is 12 amino acids long. Only CDR3 DNA remains: 36 bases, in frame from the first base. The V end loses 3 bases and the J end loses 8 bases, and a stretch of 8 bases separates them. A note on this clonotype: This receptor's antigen is unknown. Base qualities are not at hand, and no much larger clone is one base apart.

Ficoll-Paque density gradient centrifugation was the method used to isolate PBMCs. Sequences were obtained from PBMCs or a T cell subset sorted from them (not recorded which). The TCR originated in an adult woman who had mild COVID-19 (a few samples of this study predate the infection). The sample titles of this study are shuffled in the database, so cell type and time point are left out; the donor was told from shared clones. The chain employs TRBV19 and TRBJ2-1; no confident D gene assignment can be made. The CDR3 region has the sequence CASSIRADEQFF. The DNA sequence reads TGTGCCAGTAGTATCCGGGCCGATGAGCAGTTCTTC. This CDR3, with the reference TRBV19 and TRBJ2-1 proteins standing in past its ends, gives the full variable domain DGGITQSPKYLFRKEGQNVTLSCEQNLNHDAMYWYRQDPGQGLRLIYYSQIVNDFQKGDIAEGYSVSREKKESFPLTVTSAQKNPTAFYLCASSIRADEQFFGPGTRLTVL.